These T cell receptor beta chains were read from a single sample in a study of CD8 T cells in ankylosing spondylitis. TCRdb itself ran the 5' RACE reads through MiXCR, one entry per CDR3 protein. The sample lists some 250,000 distinct CDR3 sequences; 8% to 9.5% were seen once. The specimen sequenced was blood, either unsorted or a sorted T cell fraction (not recorded which). Receptor source: a male donor with ankylosing spondylitis or in good health (not recorded which). Both conserved end residues are part of each CDR3. D genes are given only for firm matches. For some rows the clone size is stated as once, few or many, or as a class when expanded; others skip it.

j_gene,abundance,d_gene,v_gene,CDR3nt,CDR3aa
TRBJ2-5,few,TRBD2,TRBV13,TGTGCCAGCAGCTTAGGCCGGGAGGGATCCGTAGAGACCCAGTACTTC,CASSLGREGSVETQYF
TRBJ1-3,few,-,TRBV6-1,TGTGCCACTCTCCTAGGGGGGGATTACTCTGGAAACACCATATATTTT,CATLLGGDYSGNTIYF
TRBJ1-2,many,TRBD1,TRBV20-1,TGCAGTGCCGACGACAGGGTCTATGGCTACACCTTC,CSADDRVYGYTF
TRBJ2-7,few,TRBD2,TRBV12-3/TRBV12-4,TGTGCCAGCAGTCGGGGGGGACTAGCGGGTTACTCCTACGAGCAGTACTTC,CASSRGGLAGYSYEQYF
TRBJ2-7,-,-,TRBV7-2,TGTGCCAGCAGCGTGGGGCTCTTATCCCCTGGATACGAGCAGTACTTC,CASSVGLLSPGYEQYF
TRBJ1-3,many,-,TRBV7-2,TGTGCCAGCAGCTCGTTAGGGGCCCTGGGTGCGGCCATATATTTT,CASSSLGALGAAIYF
TRBJ1-3,few,-,TRBV5-1,TGCGCCAGCAGCGGTACAGGAGACTCTGGAAACACCATATATTTT,CASSGTGDSGNTIYF
TRBJ2-5,-,TRBD2,TRBV5-1,TGCGCCAGCAGCTTGGGGTCTAGCGGCCAAGAGACCCAGTACTTC,CASSLGSSGQETQYF
TRBJ1-1,many,-,TRBV7-9,TGTGCCAGCAGCTTATACTCCCCTGAAGCTTTCTTT,CASSLYSPEAFF
TRBJ1-4,many,TRBD1,TRBV20-1,TGCAGTGCCGTCAGACAGGGTGTTAATGAAAAACTGTTTTTT,CSAVRQGVNEKLFF
TRBJ2-7,many,-,TRBV4-2,TGTGCCAGCAGCCAGGACTCTAGGAGCTCCTACGAGCAGTACTTC,CASSQDSRSSYEQYF
TRBJ2-6,-,-,TRBV11-3,TGTGCCAGCAGGGTGGCTGGGGCCAACGTCCTGACTTTC,CASRVAGANVLTF
TRBJ2-5,few,TRBD1,TRBV28,TGTGCCAGCAGTCCCGGGACAGGGGTCGAAGAGACCCAGTACTTC,CASSPGTGVEETQYF
TRBJ2-2,many,TRBD1,TRBV10-3,TGTGCCATCAGTGCAAAGACAGGGGTGGAAGCGAACACCGGGGAGCTGTTTTTT,CAISAKTGVEANTGELFF
TRBJ2-7,many,-,TRBV7-2,TGTGCCAGCAGCTTACCGGGCACGGCCCTAAACTACGAGCAGTACTTC,CASSLPGTALNYEQYF
TRBJ2-5,few,-,TRBV5-5,TGTGCCAGCAGCTTGGCCGGGGCAGGTCGGGAAGAGACCCAGTACTTC,CASSLAGAGREETQYF
TRBJ1-5,many,TRBD1,TRBV19,TGTGCCAGTAGTAAAGGGACAGGGTATCAAGCTGGGAGCAATCAGCCCCAGCATTTT,CASSKGTGYQAGSNQPQHF
TRBJ1-5,-,-,TRBV20-1,TGCAGTGCTTCAGGACAGAGCAATCAGCCCCAGCATTTT,CSASGQSNQPQHF
TRBJ2-2,-,-,TRBV5-1,TGCGCCAGCAGCTTGACGATCGGGAGTGACACCGGGGAGCTGTTTTTT,CASSLTIGSDTGELFF
TRBJ1-2,many,-,TRBV9,TGTGCCAGCAGCGTAGGGGCCACTTCTAACTATGGCTACACCTTC,CASSVGATSNYGYTF
TRBJ2-1,many,TRBD2,TRBV4-1,TGCGCCAGCAGTCCGGGACTAGCGGGAGGGTACAATGAGCAGTTCTTC,CASSPGLAGGYNEQFF
TRBJ1-4,-,TRBD1,TRBV13,TGTGCCAGCAGCCGAGGGACAGTTGAAAAACTGTTTTTT,CASSRGTVEKLFF
TRBJ2-7,many,TRBD2,TRBV4-3,TGCGCCAGCAGCCGCGCTAATAGCGGGCTCATCCACGAGCAGTACTTC,CASSRANSGLIHEQYF
TRBJ2-5,few,TRBD2,TRBV20-1,TGCAGTGCTAGAGTCCCCGGGTGGGAGGGCCAAGAGACCCAGTACTTC,CSARVPGWEGQETQYF
TRBJ2-3,many,TRBD1,TRBV5-1,TGCGCCAGCAGCACCGGGACAGGGGACCTCACAGATACGCAGTATTTT,CASSTGTGDLTDTQYF
TRBJ2-1,few,-,TRBV12-3/TRBV12-4,TGTGCCAGCTGCTCAGGAGGTAACAATGAGCAGTTCTTC,CASCSGGNNEQFF